This TCR beta chain was found in a study of T cells in Graves' hyperthyroidism and ophthalmopathy. At least ten counts were recorded for this clonotype. CDR1 is MGHRA, CDR2 YSYEKL, per germline. The ends were cut back, 4 bases at V and 0 bases at J, with 13 bases in the middle. The CDR3 contains 15 residues. RNA transcripts gave rise to amplified TCR beta CDR3 regions. HTBI primers were used for first-round RT-PCR of the TCR CDR3. TCRdb called the multiplex PCR reads again in MiXCR, with one record for every CDR3 protein. The sample has roughly 510,000 distinct CDR3 sequences, less than 25% seen once. Hyperthyroidism had been newly diagnosed in patients aged 18 to 65, and its duration was under 2 months. The study left out patients who had uncontrolled infection, other autoimmune disease, pregnancy or lactation. Orbital computed tomography and thyroid ultrasound, together with serum TRAb and thyroxine and clinical symptoms, were used for diagnoses. The source of the PBMCs was about 10 ml of fresh peripheral blood.

The sample taken for sequencing was blood. The chain has TRBV4-1 and TRBJ2-7; tentatively, D is TRBD2 (6 bases). The clonotype originates from a man between 18 and 29 years old with Graves' hyperthyroidism. This chain's CDR3 is CASSLSSGSSYEQYF. The CDR3 bases are TGCGCCAGCAGCCTCAGTAGCGGCAGCTCCTACGAGCAGTACTTC.